Described below is a single T cell receptor beta chain sequence and its context. Its target is unknown. This entry belongs to a study of T-cell memory formation after mild COVID-19. The study's findings and limits: Among clones contracting day 15 to 85, CD4/CD8 was balanced, whereas later expanders leaned CD4+. Researchers report contracting CD4+ clones mostly in CM and EM, with CD8+ clones in EMRA. Within pre-infection memory, some responding clones were found, suggesting cross-reactive memory joined.

Trimming shortened V by 5 bases and J by 4 bases, and 12 bases separated the two germline ends. The germline V gene encodes CDR1 KGHDR and CDR2 SFDVKD. The CDR3 spans 14 residues. UMIs and sample barcodes were carried by the TCR alpha and TCR beta cDNA libraries that 5'RACE produced using constant-segment primers. TCRdb fed the 5' RACE reads into MiXCR, producing one record per CDR3 protein. In the table there are approximately 210,000 distinct CDR3 sequences, around 30% of which are singletons. The sequence came from an adult woman who had mild COVID-19 (a few samples of this study predate the infection). Cell type and time point are not known. V usage is TRBV24-1 and J usage is TRBJ2-3; D possibly uses TRBD1 or TRBD2 (6 bases each). The source material was PBMCs or a T cell subset sorted from them (not recorded which). Here the CDR3 reads CATSVGGGADTQYF. The CDR3 bases are TGTGCCACCAGTGTTGGAGGGGGAGCAGATACGCAGTATTTT.